One sample yielded the 21 T cell receptor beta chains listed below, sequenced in a study of blood T cell repertoires in COVID-19. The repertoire was sequenced with immunoSEQ multiplex PCR; TCRdb's copy has only in-frame clones and lacks some. The sample holds about 80,000 clones, 85% seen once. What was sequenced was peripheral blood. Receptors originate from a man aged 50 or older with COVID-19, enrolled during active disease.

The V gene is TRBV6-5, the J gene TRBJ2-5; 8 nucleotides line up with TRBD2. Germline CDR1 is MNHEY and CDR2 is SVGAGI. This CDR3 contains 13 residues. The J segment lost 5 bases and the V segment lost 6 bases, leaving 5 bases of the junction unmatched. CDR3 nucleotides: TGTGCCAGCAGCCGGGGACTAGGTGAGACCCAGTACTTC. This translates into CASSRGLGETQYF.

The chain carries TRBV27 and TRBJ2-7, with D possibly being TRBD1 (6 bases). Trimming shortened V by 4 bases and J by 2 bases, and 12 bases separated the two germline ends. CDR1 and CDR2 from the germline V gene are MNHEY and SMNVEV (reference sequence). The CDR3 is 14 amino acids. The CDR3 loop is CASSSYREPYEQYF. DNA for the CDR3: TGTGCCAGCAGTTCCTACAGGGAACCCTACGAGCAGTACTTC.

The V gene is TRBV28, the J gene TRBJ2-6; 10 nucleotides agree with TRBD1. Trimming took 8 bases from V and 0 from J; bases not matched to a gene: 4. Looked up from germline, CDR1 is MDHEN and CDR2 is SYDVKM. The CDR3 runs 16 residues. The CDR3 loop reads CASEDRGSSGANVLTF. The CDR3, as DNA: TGTGCCAGCGAGGACAGGGGGAGCTCTGGGGCCAACGTCCTGACTTTC. The full variable domain, with the rest looked up from reference TRBV28 and TRBJ2-6, is DVKVTQSSRYLVKRTGEKVFLECVQDMDHENMFWYRQDPGLGLRLIYFSYDVKMKEKGDIPEGYSVSREKKERFSLILESASTNQTSMYLCASEDRGSSGANVLTFGAGSRLTVL.

The chain recombines TRBV5-8 with TRBJ1-1; 7 nucleotides line up with TRBD1. V lost 3 bases to trimming and J lost 1 base; unmatched junction nucleotides: 3. The germline gives CDR1 SGHTS, CDR2 YDEGEE. This CDR3 is built from 14 residues. The CDR3 coding sequence is TGTGCCAGCAGCTCATACAGGGGGAACACTGAAGCTTTCTTT. Translated, it gives CASSSYRGNTEAFF.

The V call is TRBV28, the J call TRBJ2-5; TRBD1 agrees at 10 bases. The CDR3 runs 15 residues. Germline CDR1 MDHEN, CDR2 SYDVKM. V shed 6 bases and J 4 bases; nucleotides not matched to a gene: 8. The CDR3 DNA sequence: TGTGCCAGCAGCTCTAGACAGGGGGCGCGAGAGACCCAGTACTTC. This sequence encodes CASSSRQGARETQYF. Supplemented by reference TRBV28 and TRBJ2-5, the full variable domain reads DVKVTQSSRYLVKRTGEKVFLECVQDMDHENMFWYRQDPGLGLRLIYFSYDVKMKEKGDIPEGYSVSREKKERFSLILESASTNQTSMYLCASSSRQGARETQYFGPGTRLLVL.

This chain links TRBV6-5 with TRBJ1-1, with a tentative D call TRBD1 (6 bases). Germline CDR1 is MNHEY and CDR2 is SVGAGI. CDR3 size: 14 residues. Trimming stripped 5 bases from V and 1 base from J, with 11 bases between. CDR3 loop: CASSPGVTNTEAFF. In DNA form, the CDR3 reads TGTGCCAGCAGTCCAGGGGTCACGAACACTGAAGCTTTCTTT.

The V and J genes are TRBV18 and TRBJ2-1; 7 bases match TRBD2. The germline V gene encodes CDR1 KGHSH and CDR2 LQKENI. The CDR3 is 14 amino acids. With V trimmed by 3 bases and J by 8 bases, 7 bases remained unmatched. CDR3 nucleotide sequence: TGTGCCAGCTCACCCCGACTAGCTTCGGATGAGCAGTTCTTC. Its translation: CASSPRLASDEQFF.

On this clone: One end of the junction does not line up with germline, which may come from a read error. This rearrangement joins TRBV6-5 to TRBJ2-2; D remains ambiguous. The CDR3 sequence is 12 residues long. Germline CDR1 MNHEY, CDR2 SVGAGI. CDR3 sequence reads: CASRQNTGELFF. In DNA form, the CDR3 reads TGTGCCAGCAGACAGAATACCGGCGAGCTGTTTTTT.

The chain joins TRBV30 to TRBJ1-1; 8 bases agree with TRBD1. This CDR3 has 12 residues. Germline assignment: CDR1 GTSNPN and CDR2 SVGIG (reference sequence). The J segment lost 4 bases and the V segment lost 5 bases, leaving 3 bases of the junction unmatched. The CDR3 spells CAWDRGGTEAFF. The CDR3 DNA reads as TGTGCCTGGGACAGGGGAGGCACTGAAGCTTTCTTT.

The chain links TRBV29-1 to TRBJ2-2; 9 positions match TRBD2. This CDR3 region has 15 residues. Germline CDR1 reads SQVTM; CDR2 reads ANQGSEA. After removal of 7 bases from V and 2 bases from J, the junction contained 8 bases not matched to a gene. The CDR3: CSAGRLADNTGELFF. The CDR3 region has the DNA TGCAGCGCCGGTCGACTAGCGGACAACACCGGGGAGCTGTTTTTT.

This clone was seen more than once but under ten times. J is TRBJ2-2 and V is TRBV7-3; D is perhaps TRBD2 (7 bases). The CDR3 is 16 residues long. The ends were cut back, 6 bases at V and 0 bases at J, with 14 bases in the middle. Germline CDR1 is SGHTA and CDR2 is FQGTGA. This chain's CDR3 is CASSLGGASNTGELFF. For the CDR3, the DNA is TGTGCCAGCAGTCTAGGGGGGGCCTCGAACACCGGGGAGCTGTTTTTT.

CDR3 nucleotide sequence: TGTGCCCCCTACTTTGGGGGGGGCGAGACCCCCTCCCTGACAGATACGCAGTATTTT. Its translation: CAPYFGGGETPSLTDTQYF. The genes are TRBV28 and TRBJ2-3; a weak D match, TRBD2 (7 bases). The CDR3 is made up of 19 amino acids. V dropped 11 bases and J dropped 3 bases, with 33 bases sitting between them. Germline assignment: CDR1 MDHEN and CDR2 SYDVKM.

This clone was counted a few times. The chain joins TRBV5-1 to TRBJ2-5, with 9 bases that match TRBD1. The CDR3 consists of 15 residues. In germline, CDR1 is SGHRS, CDR2 YFSETQ. The trim removed 0 bases at V and 3 bases at J, leaving 3 bases unmatched. The CDR3 loop is CASSLGQGGEETQYF. In nucleotides, the CDR3 is TGCGCCAGCAGCTTGGGACAGGGGGGCGAAGAGACCCAGTACTTC.

The genes are TRBV7-3 and TRBJ2-1; D gene ambiguous. CDR1 SGHTA and CDR2 FQGTGA come from the germline V gene. The ends were cut back, 4 bases at V and 7 bases at J, with 11 bases in the middle. The CDR3 has 13 amino acids. The CDR3 region has the DNA TGTGCCAGCAGCTCCCATCGACTTAATGAGCAGTTCTTC. It codes for CASSSHRLNEQFF.

The rearrangement links TRBV5-4 to TRBJ2-3; possibly TRBD2 for D (6 bases). Germline V gene data show CDR1 as SGHNT and CDR2 as YYREEE (reference sequence). CDR3 length equals 14 residues. The ends were cut back, 3 bases at V and 5 bases at J, with 13 bases in the middle. The CDR3 DNA reads as TGTGCCAGCAGCTCCCGGGAGTTGGGAGATACGCAGTATTTT. It specifies CASSSRELGDTQYF.

The V gene is TRBV7-3, the J gene TRBJ2-1; the D gene is possibly TRBD1 (6 bases). The CDR3 consists of 12 residues. Trimming took off 6 bases at V and 7 bases at J, with 10 bases between the two ends. The V gene's germline CDR1 is SGHTA and CDR2 FQGTGA. CDR3 DNA sequence: TGTGCCAGCAGTACAGACAGGAATGAGCAGTTCTTC. Translating it yields CASSTDRNEQFF.

The table lists this clone with a count of one. This chain joins TRBV25-1 and TRBJ2-1; 7 bases match TRBD2. The junction had 13 bases not matched to a gene; V was cut back by 4 bases and J by 7 bases. This CDR3 is 16 amino acids long. Germline assignment: CDR1 MGHDK and CDR2 SYGVNS. CDR3 residues: CASSGSRGSFGNEQFF. The CDR3 DNA sequence: TGTGCCAGCAGTGGGAGCCGCGGGAGTTTTGGTAATGAGCAGTTCTTC.

The gene calls are TRBV6-2 or TRBV6-3 and TRBJ2-5; 14 positions match TRBD2. With V trimmed by 5 bases and J by 5 bases, 4 bases remained unmatched. The CDR3 loop spans 15 amino acids. Germline values: CDR1 MNHEY, CDR2 SVGEGT. The CDR3 loop is CASSQGLAGAETQYF. CDR3 in DNA: TGTGCCAGCAGTCAGGGACTAGCGGGAGCTGAGACCCAGTACTTC.

This clone appeared once. The chain joins TRBV9 to TRBJ1-5, with 7 positions matching TRBD1. CDR1 and CDR2 from the germline V gene are SGDLS and YYNGEE. V shed 3 bases and J 2 bases; nucleotides not matched to a gene: 2. The CDR3 is 14 amino acids. The CDR3 DNA sequence: TGTGCCAGCAGCGCCACAGGGGGCAATCAGCCCCAGCATTTT. As protein: CASSATGGNQPQHF.

The chain carries TRBV6-1 and TRBJ2-7; maybe TRBD2 (6 bases). CDR3 length: 16 amino acids. CDR1 MNHNS and CDR2 SASEGT come from the germline V gene. Trimming left V 2 bases short and J 5 bases short, with 19 bases between. CDR3 DNA sequence: TGTGCCAGCAGTGAATGGAGAACGGGAGAGCGGAACGAGCAGTACTTC. This sequence encodes CASSEWRTGERNEQYF.

This chain joins TRBV27 and TRBJ1-1; D uncertain. V was cut by 5 bases and J by 2 bases, with 6 bases left in between. The CDR3 runs to 12 residues. In germline, CDR1 is MNHEY, CDR2 SMNVEV (reference sequence). The CDR3 is CASSTGNTEAFF. The CDR3 nucleotides read TGTGCCAGCAGTACGGGAAACACTGAAGCTTTCTTT.